Listed below are T cell receptor beta chains from one sample, sequenced in a study of chemoradiotherapy in HPV16-positive cancers. The assay was immunoSEQ multiplex PCR, and TCRdb's table has in-frame clones only and misses some. This sample yields around 53,000 clones, of which about 88% are seen a single time; 3% to 4% belongs to the top ten. Material: blood, obtained from a patient who underwent chemoradiotherapy. The origin of the receptors is a human donor with HPV-associated anogenital cancer. CDR3s include the opening cysteine and the closing phenylalanine or tryptophan. A D gene is named only where the DNA matches it firmly. Clone size is given for some rows only: seen once, a few or many times, or a class if the clone is expanded.

clone size	V gene	J gene	D gene	CDR3 protein	CDR3 DNA
-	TRBV30	TRBJ2-7	TRBD1	CASSRDRGYGEQYF	TGTGCCTCCAGCCGGGACAGGGGGTATGGTGAGCAGTACTTC
-	TRBV19	TRBJ1-5	-	CASSVNGVNSAAYQPQHF	TGTGCCAGTAGCGTTAACGGGGTCAATAGCGCAGCATATCAGCCCCAGCATTTT
-	TRBV18	TRBJ2-2	TRBD2	CASSPPGLAGAHTGELFF	TGTGCCAGCTCACCTCCGGGACTAGCGGGGGCCCACACCGGGGAGCTGTTTTTT
-	TRBV9	TRBJ1-6	-	CASSVRGRDNSPLHF	TGTGCCAGCAGCGTCAGGGGTCGGGATAATTCACCCCTCCACTTT
-	TRBV5-1	TRBJ1-5	TRBD1	CASSRYRDRGEHDNQPQHF	TGCGCCAGCAGCCGATACCGGGACAGGGGGGAACATGACAATCAGCCCCAGCATTTT
-	TRBV4-1	TRBJ1-5	-	CASSQTPGIGSNQPQHF	TGCGCCAGCAGCCAAACACCAGGGATCGGGAGCAATCAGCCCCAGCATTTT
-	TRBV6-5	TRBJ1-3	TRBD1	CASSYAGGQSGNTIYF	TGTGCCAGCAGTTACGCAGGGGGCCAGTCTGGAAACACCATATATTTT
-	TRBV7-9	TRBJ1-2	-	CASSLEPGDGYTF	TGTGCCAGCAGCCTCGAACCCGGAGATGGCTACACCTTC
-	TRBV12-5	TRBJ1-2	-	CASGLGTVFGYTF	TGTGCTAGTGGTTTGGGGACAGTCTTTGGCTACACCTTC
once	TRBV4-1	TRBJ1-2	-	CASSQVSVRPYGYTF	TGCGCCAGCAGCCAAGTATCGGTCAGACCTTATGGCTACACCTTC
-	TRBV7-8	TRBJ1-6	-	CASSPDSINSPLHF	TGTGCCAGCAGCCCCGACAGTATTAATTCACCCCTCCACTTT
-	TRBV9	TRBJ1-1	-	CASSVAPGSGTEAFF	TGTGCCAGCAGCGTAGCCCCAGGGTCTGGGACTGAAGCTTTCTTT
few	TRBV9	TRBJ2-1	TRBD2	CASSPRTSGVNEQFF	TGTGCCAGCAGCCCCCGGACTAGCGGGGTCAATGAGCAGTTCTTC
-	TRBV5-5	TRBJ2-5	TRBD2	CASSFTSERGTQYF	TGTGCCAGCAGCTTCACTAGCGAACGGGGGACCCAGTACTTC
-	TRBV6-5	TRBJ1-1	TRBD1	CASTATGSTEAFF	TGTGCCAGCACCGCGACAGGGTCCACTGAAGCTTTCTTT
-	TRBV27	TRBJ1-2	TRBD1	CASSPGTGTYGYTF	TGTGCCAGCAGTCCAGGGACAGGGACCTATGGCTACACCTTC
once	TRBV7-9	TRBJ2-7	-	CASSPARLARDEQYF	TGTGCCAGCAGCCCCGCCCGACTGGCGAGGGACGAGCAGTACTTC
few	TRBV7-9	TRBJ2-2	-	CASSFPLTVTGELFF	TGTGCCAGCAGCTTTCCCCTGACAGTCACCGGGGAGCTGTTTTTT
-	TRBV5-5	TRBJ2-5	-	CASSADGRAGGETQYF	TGTGCCAGCAGCGCGGACGGCAGGGCCGGGGGAGAGACCCAGTACTTC
-	TRBV4-1	TRBJ2-1	TRBD1	CASSQGAHRGSPYNEQFF	TGCGCCAGCAGCCAAGGCGCCCACAGGGGGAGTCCCTACAATGAGCAGTTCTTC
-	TRBV7-8	TRBJ1-1	-	CASSLDTEAFF	TGTGCCAGCAGCTTAGACACTGAAGCTTTCTTT
-	TRBV18	TRBJ2-5	-	CASSPRGEAETQYF	TGTGCCAGCTCACCACGAGGGGAAGCGGAGACCCAGTACTTC
-	TRBV19	TRBJ1-5	TRBD1	CASRTGGWPQHF	TGTGCCAGTAGGACAGGGGGATGGCCCCAGCATTTT